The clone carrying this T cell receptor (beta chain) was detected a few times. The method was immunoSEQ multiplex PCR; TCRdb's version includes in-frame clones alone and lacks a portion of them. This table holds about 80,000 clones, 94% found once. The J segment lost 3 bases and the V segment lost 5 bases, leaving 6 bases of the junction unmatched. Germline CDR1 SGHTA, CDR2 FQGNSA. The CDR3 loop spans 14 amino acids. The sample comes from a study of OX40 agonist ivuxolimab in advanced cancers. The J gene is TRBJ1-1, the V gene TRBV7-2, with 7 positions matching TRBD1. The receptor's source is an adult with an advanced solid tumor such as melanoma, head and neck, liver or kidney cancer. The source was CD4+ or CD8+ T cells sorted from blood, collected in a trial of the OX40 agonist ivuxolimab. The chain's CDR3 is CASSRQGKDTEAFF. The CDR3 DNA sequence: TGTGCCAGCAGCCGACAGGGTAAGGACACTGAAGCTTTCTTT.